A single sample is the source of the 14 T cell receptor beta chains below, sequenced in a study of blood T cell repertoires in COVID-19. Generated by immunoSEQ multiplex PCR, the TCRdb table keeps only in-frame clones and is missing some. The sample holds tens of thousands of clones, 80% to 90% seen once. Sequencing input: peripheral blood. The origin of the receptors is a woman aged 55-70 years with acute or convalescent COVID-19.

This clone showed up just a few times. The V call is TRBV6-5, the J call TRBJ2-5, with 10 bases aligning to TRBD1. V dropped 7 bases and J dropped 1; count of bases not matched to a gene: 6. From germline, CDR1 is MNHEY and CDR2 SVGAGI. The CDR3 totals 15 residues. The CDR3 loop reads CASMGGQGPQETQYF. The CDR3 DNA reads as TGTGCCAGCATGGGGGGACAGGGGCCCCAAGAGACCCAGTACTTC.

V and J are TRBV9 and TRBJ1-2, with D uncertain. CDR3 length equals 12 residues. Germline V CDR1 and CDR2: SGDLS, YYNGEE. Deletions cut 7 bases from V and 4 bases from J, with 11 bases between. The DNA for the CDR3 is TGTGCCAGCGCCGGGATCTTCTATGGCTACACCTTC. Translating it yields CASAGIFYGYTF.

The gene calls are TRBV5-1 and TRBJ2-1; D is perhaps TRBD2 (6 bases). CDR3 size: 14 residues. The V and J ends lost 5 bases and 0 bases respectively, with 9 bases between them. Looked up from germline, CDR1 is SGHRS and CDR2 is YFSETQ. The CDR3 protein is CASRTSSSYNEQFF. DNA of the CDR3: TGCGCCAGCAGGACTAGTTCCTCCTACAATGAGCAGTTCTTC.

Points on this clone: Mismatch with germline at one junction end may stem from a read error. The V call is TRBV5-4, the J call TRBJ1-1, with TRBD1 matching over 8 bases. The CDR3 consists of 13 residues. CDR1 and CDR2 from the germline V gene are SGHNT and YYREEE (reference sequence). Written as DNA, the CDR3 is TGTGCCAGCAGCTTGGGGGGGACAGGTCGGAGTTCATTT. It specifies CASSLGGTGRSSF.

The rearrangement uses TRBV5-6 and TRBJ2-2; the D is unclear. CDR3 length equals 15 residues. CDR1 and CDR2 (germline): SGHDT, YYEEEE. The ends were cut back, 0 bases at V and 1 base at J, with 7 bases in the middle. The CDR3 protein is CASSLGLRNTGELFF. The CDR3 bases are TGTGCCAGCAGCTTGGGCCTGAGGAACACCGGGGAGCTGTTTTTT.

The chain employs TRBV30 and TRBJ2-1; 9 bases match TRBD2. Losses at the gene ends were 2 bases for V and 6 bases for J; bases not matched to a gene: 8. The CDR3 extends over 15 amino acids. The germline V gene encodes CDR1 GTSNPN and CDR2 SVGIG (reference sequence). This chain's CDR3 is CAWSLPKRGVNEQFF. In DNA form, the CDR3 reads TGTGCCTGGAGTCTCCCCAAGCGGGGGGTCAATGAGCAGTTCTTC.

The gene calls are TRBV7-9 and TRBJ2-3; the match to TRBD1 covers 10 bases. The CDR3 contains 15 residues. CDR1 is SEHNR, CDR2 FQNEAQ, per germline (reference sequence). With 5 bases clipped from V and 4 bases from J, the junction kept 6 bases outside the gene matches. CDR3: CASSAPGQGADTQYF. For the CDR3, the DNA is TGTGCCAGCAGCGCGCCCGGACAGGGGGCAGATACGCAGTATTTT.

This clone occurred many times. J is TRBJ2-3 and V is TRBV6-6; TRBD2 matches at 16 bases. The CDR3 has 19 residues. Germline lookup yields CDR1 MNHNY and CDR2 SVGAGI (reference sequence). With V trimmed by 5 bases and J by 1 base, 9 bases remained unmatched. CDR3: CASSPGLAGGRFGTDTQYF. CDR3 in DNA: TGTGCCAGCAGTCCGGGACTAGCGGGGGGGCGGTTTGGCACAGATACGCAGTATTTT.

The chain combines TRBV18 with TRBJ1-2, with D possibly being TRBD1 (5 bases). The V gene lost 6 bases and the J gene lost 2 bases, with 10 bases spanning the gap. Germline loops: CDR1 KGHSH, CDR2 LQKENI. This CDR3 contains 13 residues. CDR3 in amino acids: CASSPDKNYGYTF. The CDR3 DNA is TGTGCCAGCTCCCCGGACAAAAACTATGGCTACACCTTC.

The chain employs TRBV2 and TRBJ1-2; 8 nucleotides line up with TRBD1. The V gene end was trimmed by 4 bases and the J gene end by 3 bases; junction bases not matched to a gene: 4. The CDR3 length is 14 residues. Looked up from germline, CDR1 is SNHLY and CDR2 is FYNNEI. CDR3 DNA: TGTGCCAGCAGTGCTGACAGGGGCTACTATGGCTACACCTTC. This codes for CASSADRGYYGYTF.

The chain has TRBV7-9 and TRBJ2-1; the match to TRBD2 covers 7 bases. Germline lookup yields CDR1 SEHNR and CDR2 FQNEAQ (reference sequence). J gave up 7 bases and V 0 bases, and 12 bases lay outside the gene matches. There are 17 residues in the CDR3. The CDR3 DNA reads TGTGCCAGCAGCTTAGCGAGGGCTAGCGGAAGGATTAATGAGCAGTTCTTC. Protein product: CASSLARASGRINEQFF.

This clone was detected a few times. The chain is built from TRBV9 and TRBJ2-3, with 13 bases fitting TRBD2. V dropped 4 bases and J dropped 5; count of bases not matched to a gene: 7. CDR3 size: 16 residues. Per the germline V gene, CDR1 is SGDLS and CDR2 is YYNGEE. CDR3 sequence: CASSPTTSGGRDTQYF. CDR3 bases: TGTGCCAGCAGCCCAACGACTAGCGGGGGGCGAGATACGCAGTATTTT.

The chain has TRBV4-1 and TRBJ2-5; the match to TRBD1 covers 8 bases. V dropped 0 bases and J dropped 4; count of bases not matched to a gene: 7. Looked up from germline, CDR1 is MGHRA and CDR2 is YSYEKL. This CDR3 region has 16 residues. The CDR3 region has the DNA TGCGCCAGCAGCCAAGATCAGGGCAGGGGGCTAGAGACCCAGTACTTC. Translating gives CASSQDQGRGLETQYF.

The chain combines TRBV5-4 with TRBJ1-2; 7 nucleotides match TRBD1. Germline V lookup: CDR1 SGHNT, CDR2 YYREEE (reference sequence). The V gene end was trimmed by 4 bases and the J gene end by 4 bases; junction bases not matched to a gene: 13. This CDR3 comprises 16 residues. The CDR3 loop reads CASSPDREPRLYGYTF. Written as DNA, the CDR3 is TGTGCCAGCAGCCCCGACAGGGAACCTCGACTCTATGGCTACACCTTC.